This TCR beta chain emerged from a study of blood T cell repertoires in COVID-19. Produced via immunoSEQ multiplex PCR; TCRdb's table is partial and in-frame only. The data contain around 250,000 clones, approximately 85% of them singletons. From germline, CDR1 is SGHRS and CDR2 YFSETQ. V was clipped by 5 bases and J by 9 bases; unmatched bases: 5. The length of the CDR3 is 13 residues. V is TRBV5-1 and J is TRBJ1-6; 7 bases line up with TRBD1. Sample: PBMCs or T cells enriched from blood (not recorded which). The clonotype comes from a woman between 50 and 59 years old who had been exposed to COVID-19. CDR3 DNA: TGCGCCAGCAGGGAGGGACAGACTTCACCCCTCCACTTT. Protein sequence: CASREGQTSPLHF.